Below, 6 T cell receptor beta chains from the same sample are listed, as sequenced in a study of blood T cell repertoires in COVID-19. Repertoires were generated with immunoSEQ multiplex PCR, while TCRdb's copy carries only in-frame clones and drops some. The profile covers 100,000 or so clones, with 87% appearing a single time and approximately 2% taken by the ten largest. The sequencing sample was made of peripheral blood. All receptors come from a man in his fifties or sixties with active COVID-19.

V usage is TRBV10-3 and J usage is TRBJ2-7; 8 nucleotides align to TRBD1. The ends lost 0 bases at V and 6 bases at J; junction bases unmatched: 4. CDR3 length: 14 amino acids. Per germline, CDR1 ENHRY and CDR2 SYGVKD. The CDR3 loop is CAISESGQGVEQYF. CDR3 DNA: TGTGCCATCAGTGAGTCCGGACAGGGTGTCGAGCAGTACTTC.

The V and J genes are TRBV5-1 and TRBJ1-1; D may be TRBD1 (5 bases). The V gene lost 4 bases and the J gene lost 3 bases, with 13 bases spanning the gap. Germline values: CDR1 SGHRS, CDR2 YFSETQ. This CDR3 has 14 amino acids. The CDR3 spells CASSIGQTYTEAFF. The CDR3 DNA sequence: TGCGCCAGCAGCATAGGACAAACGTACACTGAAGCTTTCTTT.

The chain recombines TRBV9 with TRBJ1-6; D may be TRBD1 (5 bases). This CDR3 region has 16 residues. CDR1 is SGDLS and CDR2 is YYNGEE in the germline V gene. V lost 6 bases to trimming and J lost 9 bases, with 22 bases between them. CDR3 DNA sequence: TGTGCCAGCACACCGTCACCCACGGGGGAGATTTCACCCCTCCACTTT. Translated: CASTPSPTGEISPLHF. The full variable domain, its missing parts supplied by reference TRBV9 and TRBJ1-6, is DSGVTQTPKHLITATGQRVTLRCSPRSGDLSVYWYQQSLDQGLQFLIQYYNGEERAKGNILERFSAQQFPDLHSELNLSSLELGDSALYFCASTPSPTGEISPLHFGNGTRLTVT.

The chain recombines TRBV9 with TRBJ2-1; 8 bases are shared with TRBD1. This CDR3 has 15 amino acids. Germline V lookup: CDR1 SGDLS, CDR2 YYNGEE. Trimming removed 2 bases from V and 2 bases from J; junction bases left unmatched: 3. CDR3 amino acids: CASSVGQGPYNEQFF. The CDR3 nucleotides are TGTGCCAGCAGCGTCGGACAGGGTCCCTACAATGAGCAGTTCTTC.

CDR3 amino acids: CATSGGPQGAAWGNEQFF. CDR3 sequence (DNA): TGTGCCACCAGTGGAGGGCCACAGGGGGCTGCCTGGGGCAATGAGCAGTTCTTC. V is TRBV24-1 and J is TRBJ2-1, with 9 bases identical to TRBD1. V lost 5 bases and J lost 6; bases outside the gene matches: 16. CDR1 is KGHDR and CDR2 is SFDVKD in the germline V gene. The length of the CDR3 is 18 residues.

This clone was detected only once. The J gene is TRBJ2-7, the V gene TRBV19, with D perhaps matching TRBD1 (6 bases). This CDR3 comprises 15 residues. Trimming took off 4 bases at V and 6 bases at J, with 19 bases between the two ends. CDR1 is LNHDA and CDR2 is SQIVND in the germline V gene (reference sequence). CDR3 nucleotides: TGTGCCAGTAGTAACCCAGGGGAGCTAGCTGGCGAGCAGTACTTC. Translation: CASSNPGELAGEQYF.